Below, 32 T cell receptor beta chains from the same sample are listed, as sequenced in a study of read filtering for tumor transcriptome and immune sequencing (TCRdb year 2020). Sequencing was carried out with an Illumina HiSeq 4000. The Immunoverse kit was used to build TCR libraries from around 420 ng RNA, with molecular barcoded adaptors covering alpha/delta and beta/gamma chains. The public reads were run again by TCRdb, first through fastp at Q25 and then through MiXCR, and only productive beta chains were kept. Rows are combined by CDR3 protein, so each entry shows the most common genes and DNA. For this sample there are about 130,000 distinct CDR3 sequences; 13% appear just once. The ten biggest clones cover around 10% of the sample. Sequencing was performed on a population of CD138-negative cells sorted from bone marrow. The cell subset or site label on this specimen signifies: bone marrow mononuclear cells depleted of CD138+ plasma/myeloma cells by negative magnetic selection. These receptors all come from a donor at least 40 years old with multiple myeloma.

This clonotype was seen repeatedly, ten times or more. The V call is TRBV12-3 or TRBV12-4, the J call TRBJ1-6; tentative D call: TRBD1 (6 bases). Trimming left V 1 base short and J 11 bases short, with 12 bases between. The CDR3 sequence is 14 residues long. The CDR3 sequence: CASSLEQGVTPLHF. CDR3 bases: TGTGCCAGCAGTTTAGAACAGGGAGTGACACCCCTCCACTTT.

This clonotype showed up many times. The CDR3 nucleotides read TGTGCCATCATGACAGATACCTACGAGCAGTACTTC. This codes for CAIMTDTYEQYF. V is TRBV10-3 and J is TRBJ2-7; tentatively, D is TRBD1 (5 bases). CDR3 length: 12 amino acids. V gave up 7 bases and J gave up 2 bases, with 9 bases separating them. Germline V CDR1 and CDR2: ENHRY, SYGVKD.

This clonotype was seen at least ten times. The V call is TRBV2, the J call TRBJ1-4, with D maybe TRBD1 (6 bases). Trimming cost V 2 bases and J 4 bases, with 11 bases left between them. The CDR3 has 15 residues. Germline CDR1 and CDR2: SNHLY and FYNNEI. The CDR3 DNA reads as TGTGCCAGCAGTGAATTCGGACAGATTAATGAAAAACTGTTTTTT. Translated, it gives CASSEFGQINEKLFF.

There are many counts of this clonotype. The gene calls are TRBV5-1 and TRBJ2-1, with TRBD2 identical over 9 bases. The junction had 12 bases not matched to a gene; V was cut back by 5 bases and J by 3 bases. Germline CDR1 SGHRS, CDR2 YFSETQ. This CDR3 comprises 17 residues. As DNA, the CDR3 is TGCGCCAGCAGTCCCATTTCTCTAGCGGGGCTCTACAATGAGCAGTTCTTC. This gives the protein CASSPISLAGLYNEQFF.

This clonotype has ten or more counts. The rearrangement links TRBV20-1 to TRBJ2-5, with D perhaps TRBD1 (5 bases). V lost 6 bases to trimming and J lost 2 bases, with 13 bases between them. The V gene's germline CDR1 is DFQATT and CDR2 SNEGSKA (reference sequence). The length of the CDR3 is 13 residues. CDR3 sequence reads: CSALRGRQETQYF. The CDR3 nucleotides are TGCAGTGCCCTTAGGGGCAGACAAGAGACCCAGTACTTC.

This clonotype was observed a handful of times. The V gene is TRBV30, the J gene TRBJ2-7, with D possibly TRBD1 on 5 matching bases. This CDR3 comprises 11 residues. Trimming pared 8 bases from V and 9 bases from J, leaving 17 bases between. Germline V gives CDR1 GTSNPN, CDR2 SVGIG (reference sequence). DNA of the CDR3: TGTGCCCAGACAGATTCCCGCGGGCAGTACTTC. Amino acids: CAQTDSRGQYF.

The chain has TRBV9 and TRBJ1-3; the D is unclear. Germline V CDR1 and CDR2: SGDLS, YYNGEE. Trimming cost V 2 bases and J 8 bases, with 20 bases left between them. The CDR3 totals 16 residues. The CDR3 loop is CASSVGPSESWDTIYF. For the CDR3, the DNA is TGTGCCAGCAGCGTCGGACCCTCGGAATCTTGGGACACCATATATTTT.

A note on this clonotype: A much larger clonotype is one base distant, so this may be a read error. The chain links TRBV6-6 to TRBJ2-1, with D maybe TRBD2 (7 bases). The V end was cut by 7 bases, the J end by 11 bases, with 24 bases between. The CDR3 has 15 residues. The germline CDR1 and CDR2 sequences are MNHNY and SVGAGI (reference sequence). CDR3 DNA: TGTGCCAGCACCCTTCAGGGGACTAAGAATAATAAGCAGTTCTTC. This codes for CASTLQGTKNNKQFF.

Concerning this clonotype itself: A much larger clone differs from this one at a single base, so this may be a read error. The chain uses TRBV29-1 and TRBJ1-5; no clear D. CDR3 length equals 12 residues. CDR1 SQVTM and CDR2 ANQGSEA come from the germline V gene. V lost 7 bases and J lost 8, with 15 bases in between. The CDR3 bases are TGCAGCGCCAAAGGGTTGGATAAGCCCCAGCATTTT. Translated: CSAKGLDKPQHF.

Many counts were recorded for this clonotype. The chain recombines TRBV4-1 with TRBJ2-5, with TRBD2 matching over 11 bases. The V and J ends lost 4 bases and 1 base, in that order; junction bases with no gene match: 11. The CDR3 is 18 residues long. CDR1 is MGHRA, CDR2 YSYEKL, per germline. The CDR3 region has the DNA TGCGCCAGCAGCCCCCGACAGACTAGCGGGATAGTCCAAGAGACCCAGTACTTC. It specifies CASSPRQTSGIVQETQYF.

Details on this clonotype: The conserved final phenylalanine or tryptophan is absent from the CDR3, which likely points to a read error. Here the CDR3 reads CASSLDQGAQYS. The CDR3 region has the DNA TGTGCCAGCAGCTTAGATCAGGGGGCCCAGTACTCC. The chain combines TRBV11-2 with TRBJ2-5; 7 bases agree with TRBD1. The CDR3 extends over 12 amino acids. Germline CDR1 SGHAT, CDR2 FQNNGV. J was trimmed by 9 bases and V by 0 bases; bases with no gene match: 1.

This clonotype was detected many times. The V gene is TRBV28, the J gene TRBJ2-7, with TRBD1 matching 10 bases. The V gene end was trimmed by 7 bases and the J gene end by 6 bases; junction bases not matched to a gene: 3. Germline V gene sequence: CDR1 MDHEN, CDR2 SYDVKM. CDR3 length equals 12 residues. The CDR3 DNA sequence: TGTGCCAGCACGGACAGGGGGTTCGAGCAGTACTTC. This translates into CASTDRGFEQYF.

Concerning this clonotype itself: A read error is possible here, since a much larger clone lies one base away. The CDR3 spells CASSLPTGGFTEAFF. Here the CDR3 DNA reads TGTGCCAGCAGTTTGCCCACAGGGGGCTTCACTGAAGCTTTCTTT. The chain combines TRBV12-3 or TRBV12-4 with TRBJ1-1, with TRBD1 matching over 9 bases. The trim removed 3 bases at V and 4 bases at J, leaving 6 bases unmatched. The CDR3 extends over 15 amino acids.

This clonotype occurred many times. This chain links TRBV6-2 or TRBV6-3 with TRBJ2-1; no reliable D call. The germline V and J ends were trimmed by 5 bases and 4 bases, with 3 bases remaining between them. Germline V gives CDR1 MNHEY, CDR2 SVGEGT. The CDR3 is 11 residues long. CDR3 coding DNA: TGTGCCAGCAGTAGATACAATGAGCAGTTCTTC. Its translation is CASSRYNEQFF.

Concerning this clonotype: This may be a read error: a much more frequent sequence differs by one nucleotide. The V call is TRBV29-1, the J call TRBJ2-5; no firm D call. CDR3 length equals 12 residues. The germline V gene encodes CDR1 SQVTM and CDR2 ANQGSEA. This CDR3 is CSVGQRQEAQYF. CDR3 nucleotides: TGCAGCGTTGGGCAGAGACAAGAGGCCCAGTACTTC. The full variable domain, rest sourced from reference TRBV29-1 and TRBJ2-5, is SAVISQKPSRDICQRGTSLTIQCQVDSQVTMMFWYRQQPGQSLTLIATANQGSEATYESGFVIDKFPISRPNLTFSTLTVSNMSPEDSSIYLCSVGQRQEAQYFGPGTRLLVL.

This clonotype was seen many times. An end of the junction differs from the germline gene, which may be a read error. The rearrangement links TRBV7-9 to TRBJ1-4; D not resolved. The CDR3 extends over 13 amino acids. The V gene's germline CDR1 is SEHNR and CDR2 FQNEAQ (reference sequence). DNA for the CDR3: TGTGCCAGCAGCACCCAGACGGGAGAGGACCGCCGTTTT. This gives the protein CASSTQTGEDRRF. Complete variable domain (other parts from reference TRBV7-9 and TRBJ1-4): DTGVSQNPRHKITKRGQNVTFRCDPISEHNRLYWYRQTLGQGPEFLTYFQNEAQLEKSRLLSDRFSAERPKGSFSTLEIQRTEQGDSAMYLCASSTQTGEDRRFGSGTQLSVL.

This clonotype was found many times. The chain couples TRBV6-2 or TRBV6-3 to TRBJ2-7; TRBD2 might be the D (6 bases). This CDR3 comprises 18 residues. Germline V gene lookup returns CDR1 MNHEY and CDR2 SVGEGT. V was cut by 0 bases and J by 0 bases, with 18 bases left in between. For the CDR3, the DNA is TGTGCCAGCAGTTACTCGATGGGGCGGGACGGAGTCTCCTACGAGCAGTACTTC. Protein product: CASSYSMGRDGVSYEQYF.

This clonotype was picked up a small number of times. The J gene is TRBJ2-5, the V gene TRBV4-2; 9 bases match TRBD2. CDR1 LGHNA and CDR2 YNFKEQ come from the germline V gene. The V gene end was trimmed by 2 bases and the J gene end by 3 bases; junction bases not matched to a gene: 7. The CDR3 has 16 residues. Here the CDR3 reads CASSQQAGGFEETQYF. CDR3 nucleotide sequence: TGTGCCAGCAGCCAACAAGCGGGGGGTTTTGAAGAGACCCAGTACTTC.

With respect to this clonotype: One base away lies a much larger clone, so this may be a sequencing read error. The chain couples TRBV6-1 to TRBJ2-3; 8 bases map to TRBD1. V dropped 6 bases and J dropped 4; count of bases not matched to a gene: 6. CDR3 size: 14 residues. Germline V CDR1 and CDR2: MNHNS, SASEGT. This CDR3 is CASSRDRTPDTQYF. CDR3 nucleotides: TGTGCCAGCAGCCGGGACAGGACACCAGATACGCAGTATTTT.

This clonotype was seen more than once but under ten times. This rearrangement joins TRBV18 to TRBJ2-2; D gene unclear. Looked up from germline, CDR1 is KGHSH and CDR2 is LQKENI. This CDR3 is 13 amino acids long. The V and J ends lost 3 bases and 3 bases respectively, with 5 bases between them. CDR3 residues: CASSPYDTGELFF. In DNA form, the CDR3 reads TGTGCCAGCTCACCTTATGACACCGGGGAGCTGTTTTTT. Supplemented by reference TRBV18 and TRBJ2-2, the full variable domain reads NAGVMQNPRHLVRRRGQEARLRCSPMKGHSHVYWYRQLPEEGLKFMVYLQKENIIDESGMPKERFSAEFPKEGPSILRIQQVVRGDSAAYFCASSPYDTGELFFGEGSRLTVL.

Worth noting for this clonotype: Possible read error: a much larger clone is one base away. CDR3 sequence: CASSLTVGPYKQYF. In DNA, the CDR3 is TGTGCCAGCAGCTTAACGGTAGGGCCCTACAAGCAGTACTTC. This chain joins TRBV7-8 and TRBJ2-7, with no clear D. Germline values: CDR1 SGHVS, CDR2 FQNEAQ. The CDR3 covers 14 residues.

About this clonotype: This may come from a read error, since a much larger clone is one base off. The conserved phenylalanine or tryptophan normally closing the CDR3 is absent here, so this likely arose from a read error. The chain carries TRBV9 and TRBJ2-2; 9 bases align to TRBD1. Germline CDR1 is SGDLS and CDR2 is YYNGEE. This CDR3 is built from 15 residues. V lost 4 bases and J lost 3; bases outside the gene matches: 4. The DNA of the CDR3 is TGTGCCAGCAGCCAGGGGACAGGGTACACCGGGGAGCTGTTTCTT. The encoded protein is CASSQGTGYTGELFL.

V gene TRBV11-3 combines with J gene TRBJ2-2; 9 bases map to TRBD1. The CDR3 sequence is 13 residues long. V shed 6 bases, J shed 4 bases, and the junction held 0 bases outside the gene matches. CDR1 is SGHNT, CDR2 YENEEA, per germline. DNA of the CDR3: TGTGCCAGCAGGGGACAGGGCACCGGGGAGCTGTTTTTT. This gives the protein CASRGQGTGELFF.

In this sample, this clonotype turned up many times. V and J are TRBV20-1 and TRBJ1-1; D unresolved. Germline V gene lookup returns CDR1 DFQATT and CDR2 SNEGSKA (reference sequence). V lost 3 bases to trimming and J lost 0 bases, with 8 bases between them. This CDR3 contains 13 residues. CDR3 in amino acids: CSASYSMNTEAFF. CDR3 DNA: TGCAGTGCTAGTTACAGTATGAACACTGAAGCTTTCTTT.

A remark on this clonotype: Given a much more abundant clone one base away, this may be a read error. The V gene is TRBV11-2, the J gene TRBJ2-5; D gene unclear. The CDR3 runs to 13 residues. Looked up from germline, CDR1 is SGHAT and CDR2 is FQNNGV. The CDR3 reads CASSLGSQETQHF. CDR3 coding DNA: TGTGCCAGCAGCTTAGGGAGTCAAGAGACCCAGCACTTC.

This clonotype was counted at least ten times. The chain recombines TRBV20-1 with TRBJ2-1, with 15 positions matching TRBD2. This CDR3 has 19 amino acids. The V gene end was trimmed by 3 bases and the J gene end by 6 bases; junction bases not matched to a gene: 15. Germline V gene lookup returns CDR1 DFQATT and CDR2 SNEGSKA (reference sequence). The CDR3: CSASPGLAGGPILLNEQFF. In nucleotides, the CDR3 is TGCAGTGCTAGCCCGGGACTAGCGGGAGGTCCCATCCTCCTCAATGAGCAGTTCTTC.

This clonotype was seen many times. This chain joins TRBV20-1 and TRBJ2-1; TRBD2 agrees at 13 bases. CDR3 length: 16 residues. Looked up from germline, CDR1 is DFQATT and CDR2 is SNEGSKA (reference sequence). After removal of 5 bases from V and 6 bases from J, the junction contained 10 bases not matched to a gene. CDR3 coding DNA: TGCAGTGCTCAAGGACTAGCGGGAGTCTTAGGCAATGAGCAGTTCTTC. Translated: CSAQGLAGVLGNEQFF.

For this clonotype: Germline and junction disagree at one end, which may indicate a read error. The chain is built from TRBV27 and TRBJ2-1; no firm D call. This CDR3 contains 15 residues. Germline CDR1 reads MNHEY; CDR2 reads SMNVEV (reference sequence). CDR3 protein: CVSSFAAQRLSAQFF. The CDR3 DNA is TGTGTCAGCAGTTTCGCGGCCCAACGTCTTTCCGCGCAGTTCTTC.

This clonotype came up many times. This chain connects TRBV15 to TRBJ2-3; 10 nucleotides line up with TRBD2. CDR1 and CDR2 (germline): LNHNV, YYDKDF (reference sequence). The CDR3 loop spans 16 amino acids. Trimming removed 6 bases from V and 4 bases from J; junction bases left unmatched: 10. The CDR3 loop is CATSLSGGERSDTQYF. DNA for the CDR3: TGTGCCACCAGTCTAAGCGGGGGGGAGCGCTCAGATACGCAGTATTTT.

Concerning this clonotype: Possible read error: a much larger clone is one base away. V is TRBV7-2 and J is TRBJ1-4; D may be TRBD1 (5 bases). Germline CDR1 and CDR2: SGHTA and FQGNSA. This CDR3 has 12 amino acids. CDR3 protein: CASSFLGEKLSF. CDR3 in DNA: TGTGCCAGCAGCTTCCTAGGGGAAAAACTGTCTTTT. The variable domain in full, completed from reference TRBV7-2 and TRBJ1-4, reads GAGVSQSPSNKVTEKGKDVELRCDPISGHTALYWYRQSLGQGLEFLIYFQGNSAPDKSGLPSDRFSAERTGGSVSTLTIQRTQQEDSAVYLCASSFLGEKLSFGSGTQLSVL.

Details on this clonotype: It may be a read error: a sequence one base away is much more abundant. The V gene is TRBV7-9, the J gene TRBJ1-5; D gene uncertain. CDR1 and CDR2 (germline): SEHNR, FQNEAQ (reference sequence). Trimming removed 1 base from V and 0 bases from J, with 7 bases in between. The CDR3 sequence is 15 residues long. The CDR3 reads CASSLGAYSNQPQHF. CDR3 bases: TGTGCCAGCAGCTTAGGTGCTTATAGCAATCAGCCCCAGCATTTT.

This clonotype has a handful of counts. The CDR3 DNA sequence: TGTGCCAGTAGTACCCCTCTGGGCGACTCGCAAGAGACCCAGTACTTC. It encodes CASSTPLGDSQETQYF. The chain uses TRBV19 and TRBJ2-5, with no clear D. Germline values: CDR1 LNHDA, CDR2 SQIVND (reference sequence). V dropped 4 bases and J dropped 2 bases, with 17 bases sitting between them. CDR3 length: 16 amino acids.